The 5 T cell receptor beta chains below come from one sample, sequenced in a study of blood T cell repertoires in COVID-19. TCRdb's copy holds only in-frame clones and misses some; the assay was immunoSEQ multiplex PCR. The data contain some 100,000 clones, approximately 79% of them singletons. Sequencing was carried out using peripheral blood. All receptors come from a man aged 45-60 years with acute or convalescent COVID-19.

The chain links TRBV3-1 (or the pseudogene TRBV3-2) to TRBJ2-5; D possibly corresponds to TRBD2 (5 bases). The CDR3 is made up of 12 amino acids. Trimming removed 8 bases at V and 2 bases at J, with 9 bases between. Germline CDR1 reads LGHDT; CDR2 reads YNNKEL (reference sequence). The CDR3 reads CASDGVQETQYF. CDR3 nucleotides: TGTGCCAGCGACGGGGTACAAGAGACCCAGTACTTC.

The rearrangement links TRBV24-1 to TRBJ2-7, with D uncertain. CDR3 length: 11 amino acids. V lost 1 base, J lost 6 bases, and 3 bases lay in between. From germline, CDR1 is KGHDR and CDR2 SFDVKD. In DNA, the CDR3 is TGTGCCACCAGTGATTTCCGCGAGCAGTACTTC. Translated, it gives CATSDFREQYF.

V usage is TRBV5-1 and J usage is TRBJ1-5, with D possibly TRBD1 on 6 matching bases. The CDR3 has 15 residues. Germline values: CDR1 SGHRS, CDR2 YFSETQ. V gave up 5 bases and J gave up 0 bases, with 12 bases separating them. DNA of the CDR3: TGCGCCAGCAGGCCTACAGGGAATAGCAATCAGCCCCAGCATTTT. Translating it yields CASRPTGNSNQPQHF.

The J gene is TRBJ2-2, the V gene TRBV5-5; 7 positions agree with TRBD1. The CDR3 covers 16 residues. V lost 1 base, J lost 1 base, and 4 bases stayed unmatched. CDR1 is SGHKS and CDR2 is YYEKEE in the germline V gene (reference sequence). CDR3 nucleotide sequence: TGTGCCAGCAGCTTGTGGGGGACAGTGAACACCGGGGAGCTGTTTTTT. Amino acid sequence: CASSLWGTVNTGELFF.

This rearrangement joins TRBV7-2 to TRBJ2-1; 8 nucleotides line up with TRBD2. The CDR3 loop spans 17 amino acids. Germline CDR1 and CDR2: SGHTA and FQGNSA. V gave up 0 bases and J gave up 1 base; unmatched junction bases: 5. In nucleotides, the CDR3 is TGTGCCAGCAGCTTAGCGAGCAGCGGGGGATCCTACAATGAGCAGTTCTTC. It codes for CASSLASSGGSYNEQFF.